Listed below are T cell receptor beta chains from one sample, sequenced in a study of Graves' ophthalmopathy and Graves' hyperthyroidism. TCRdb used MiXCR to reprocess the multiplex PCR reads, holding one entry per CDR3 protein. This sample has roughly 400,000 distinct CDR3 sequences, with about a sixth found just once. Sequencing was carried out using peripheral blood. The source of these receptors is an adult woman with stable Graves' hyperthyroidism. CDR3s include the opening cysteine and the closing phenylalanine or tryptophan. A D gene is named only where the DNA matches it firmly. Size is stated for part of the rows, as once, few or many counts, or as a class when the clone is expanded.

>TRBV28|NA|TRBJ1-5|many
CASSQVQPQHF
TGTGCCAGCAGCCAGGTTCAGCCCCAGCATTTT
>TRBV5-1|NA|TRBJ2-7|few
CASSWGRGLSYEQYF
TGCGCCAGCAGCTGGGGTCGGGGCCTCTCCTACGAGCAGTACTTC
>TRBV30|TRBD2|TRBJ2-7|NA
CVWSRAGPYEQYF
TGTGTCTGGAGCCGAGCGGGACCCTACGAGCAGTACTTC
>TRBV18|NA|TRBJ1-1|few
CASSPLGLLNTEAFF
TGTGCCAGCTCACCATTGGGACTTCTAAACACTGAAGCTTTCTTT
>TRBV6-2/TRBV6-3|TRBD1|TRBJ2-2|many
CASKRQGSTGELFF
TGTGCCAGCAAGAGACAGGGGAGCACCGGGGAGCTGTTTTTT
>TRBV29-1|NA|TRBJ1-2|few
CSVAGRGPGSDGYTF
TGCAGCGTTGCGGGGAGGGGACCCGGTTCGGACGGCTACACCTTC
>TRBV4-1|TRBD1|TRBJ2-7|many
CASSQGRGLDEQYF
TGCGCCAGCAGCCAAGGCAGGGGGCTCGACGAGCAGTACTTC
>TRBV5-1|NA|TRBJ1-2|many
CASSPDTYGYTF
TGCGCCAGCAGCCCAGACACATATGGCTACACCTTC
>TRBV14|NA|TRBJ2-7|many
CASSRSSEQYF
TGTGCCAGCAGTCGCTCTTCCGAGCAGTACTTC
>TRBV28|TRBD2|TRBJ2-7|many
CASSLAALGLADYEQYF
TGTGCCAGCAGTTTGGCCGCACTGGGACTAGCGGATTACGAGCAGTACTTC
>TRBV30|TRBD1|TRBJ1-1|NA
CGAGGLNTEAFF
TGTGGGGCAGGGGGCCTGAACACTGAAGCTTTCTTT
>TRBV4-1|NA|TRBJ1-1|NA
CASSHFTGLDTEAFF
TGCGCCAGCAGCCATTTTACAGGGCTCGACACTGAAGCTTTCTTT
>TRBV6-1|TRBD2|TRBJ2-5|NA
CASSGVTSGPRKTQYF
TGTGCCAGCAGTGGCGTTACTAGCGGTCCCAGGAAGACCCAGTACTTC
>TRBV19|TRBD1|TRBJ2-7|many
CASSISTIFGQPGQPQYEQYF
TGTGCCAGTAGTATCTCTACAATATTCGGCCAACCGGGACAGCCTCAATACGAGCAGTACTTC
>TRBV29-1|NA|TRBJ1-5|NA
CSVEEGLNQPQHF
TGCAGCGTTGAAGAGGGTTTAAATCAGCCCCAGCATTTT
>TRBV7-3|NA|TRBJ2-7|NA
CASSLTWSNHYEQYF
TGTGCCAGCAGCTTAACGTGGAGTAACCACTACGAGCAGTACTTC
>TRBV9|TRBD2|TRBJ2-5|many
CASSTSGRAGETQYF
TGTGCCAGCAGTACTAGCGGGAGGGCCGGAGAGACCCAGTACTTC
>TRBV6-2/TRBV6-3|TRBD2|TRBJ2-7|many
CASSSTLSWERSGRRYEQYF
TGTGCCAGCAGTTCCACCCTCTCCTGGGAACGTAGCGGGAGGCGCTACGAGCAGTACTTC
>TRBV20-1|NA|TRBJ2-5|few
CSARWPLLDGTQYF
TGCAGTGCTAGATGGCCTCTCCTCGATGGGACCCAGTACTTC
>TRBV6-1|NA|TRBJ1-5|NA
CASSDDRLTQPQHF
TGTGCCAGCAGTGATGACAGATTGACTCAGCCCCAGCATTTT
>TRBV6-1|NA|TRBJ1-1|NA
CASTAFTGPRAEAFF
TGTGCCAGCACCGCATTTACAGGGCCCCGGGCTGAAGCTTTCTTT
>TRBV4-1|NA|TRBJ1-2|many
CASSQGDLTNYGYTF
TGCGCCAGCAGCCAAGGGGACTTAACTAACTATGGCTACACCTTC
>TRBV10-3|NA|TRBJ2-7|many
CAISEGGGVSTYEQYF
TGTGCCATCAGTGAGGGAGGGGGGGTCAGCACCTACGAGCAGTACTTC
>TRBV7-2|NA|TRBJ1-6|many
CASSPGRTAYNSPLHF
TGTGCCAGCAGCCCGGGGAGGACAGCTTATAATTCACCCCTCCACTTT
>TRBV20-1|NA|TRBJ1-6|many
CSASQGSNSGSPLHF
TGCAGTGCTAGCCAGGGCTCGAATAGTGGGTCACCCCTCCACTTT
>TRBV30|NA|TRBJ1-1|many
CAWSRGERAFF
TGTGCCTGGAGTAGAGGGGAAAGGGCTTTCTTT
>TRBV19|TRBD1|TRBJ2-6|many
CASSRGTGSTNVLTF
TGTGCCAGTAGTAGGGGGACAGGGAGTACCAACGTCCTGACTTTC
>TRBV5-1|NA|TRBJ2-2|NA
CASSSLVGAPTGELFF
TGCGCCAGCAGCAGCTTGGTGGGGGCGCCAACCGGGGAGCTGTTTTTT
>TRBV15|TRBD1|TRBJ2-7|NA
CATSRDTGQLTYEQYF
TGTGCCACCAGCAGAGATACGGGACAGCTGACCTACGAGCAGTACTTC
>TRBV28|NA|TRBJ1-3|many
CASSLTVGNTIYF
TGTGCCAGCAGTTTAACAGTTGGAAACACCATATATTTT
>TRBV4-1|NA|TRBJ1-2|many
CASSQSPLSRGYTF
TGCGCCAGCAGCCAAAGTCCCTTGTCCCGTGGCTACACCTTC
>TRBV7-2|NA|TRBJ2-3|many
CASSLQTDTQYF
TGTGCCAGCAGCTTACAGACAGATACGCAGTATTTT
>TRBV6-1|NA|TRBJ1-3|many
CASSIRASSGNTIYF
TGTGCCAGCAGTATCCGGGCCTCGTCGGGAAACACCATATATTTT
>TRBV2|TRBD1|TRBJ2-5|many
CASRSGTGGRQETQYF
TGTGCCAGCAGGTCCGGGACAGGGGGCCGGCAAGAGACCCAGTACTTC
>TRBV5-5|NA|TRBJ1-1|many
CASSLNPLLGTEAFF
TGTGCCAGCAGCTTAAACCCGCTTTTGGGCACTGAAGCTTTCTTT
>TRBV25-1|NA|TRBJ1-5|many
CASSEPPAEGRSNQPQHF
TGTGCCAGCAGTGAACCTCCCGCAGAGGGGAGAAGCAATCAGCCCCAGCATTTT
>TRBV28|TRBD2|TRBJ2-2|many
CASSPRTRNTGELFF
TGTGCCAGCAGTCCAAGGACTAGAAACACCGGGGAGCTGTTTTTT
>TRBV29-1|NA|TRBJ2-7|many
CSVRGAANYEQYF
TGCAGCGTGAGGGGGGCAGCGAACTACGAGCAGTACTTC
>TRBV20-1|TRBD1|TRBJ1-5|NA
CSADRGTNQPQHF
TGCAGTGCTGACAGGGGAACGAATCAGCCCCAGCATTTT
>TRBV29-1|NA|TRBJ1-1|many
CSVPKPGNTEAFF
TGCAGCGTCCCAAAGCCGGGAAACACTGAAGCTTTCTTT
>TRBV7-2|NA|TRBJ2-2|many
CASSLASRANTGELFF
TGTGCCAGCAGCTTAGCCAGCCGCGCGAACACCGGGGAGCTGTTTTTT
>TRBV5-5|NA|TRBJ2-7|many
CASSATQGNHYEQYF
TGTGCCAGCAGTGCAACACAGGGAAACCACTACGAGCAGTACTTC
>TRBV13|TRBD1|TRBJ1-2|many
CASSPPTGFGYTF
TGTGCCAGCAGCCCGCCGACAGGGTTTGGCTACACCTTC
>TRBV20-1|TRBD2|TRBJ2-5|many
CRRLAGEGPRATQYF
TGCAGGAGACTAGCGGGAGAGGGTCCAAGAGCGACCCAGTACTTC
>TRBV10-3|NA|TRBJ1-2|many
CAIRDHRANYGYTF
TGTGCCATCAGAGACCACAGGGCTAACTATGGCTACACCTTC
>TRBV19|NA|TRBJ1-2|many
CASSLLSGRGYTF
TGTGCCAGTAGTCTGCTGAGCGGGAGAGGCTACACCTTC
>TRBV10-3|TRBD2|TRBJ2-7|medium-sized
CAISERLAGSGEQYF
TGTGCCATCAGTGAACGACTAGCGGGATCCGGCGAGCAGTACTTC
>TRBV6-2/TRBV6-3|TRBD2|TRBJ2-7|many
CASSWGSSGSYEQYF
TGTGCCAGCAGTTGGGGGTCTAGCGGGAGCTACGAGCAGTACTTC
>TRBV6-5|NA|TRBJ2-7|NA
CASSYGGYRYEQYF
TGTGCCAGCAGTTATGGGGGTTACCGCTACGAGCAGTACTTC
>TRBV4-1|NA|TRBJ2-5|many
CASSPERRTELQETQYF
TGCGCCAGCAGCCCCGAACGTAGGACAGAACTTCAAGAGACCCAGTACTTC
>TRBV13|TRBD1|TRBJ1-3|many
CASSLGGTGSSGNTIYF
TGTGCCAGCAGCTTAGGCGGGACAGGGAGTTCCGGAAACACCATATATTTT
>TRBV12-3/TRBV12-4|TRBD1|TRBJ2-6|many
CASRAGTGYGANVLTF
TGTGCCAGCAGAGCCGGGACAGGGTATGGGGCCAACGTCCTGACTTTC
>TRBV6-4|NA|TRBJ1-3|many
CASSLPLGEVNGNTIYF
TGTGCCAGCAGCCTCCCACTTGGGGAGGTAAATGGAAACACCATATATTTT
>TRBV11-2|NA|TRBJ2-5|many
CASSLGLGGETQYF
TGTGCCAGCAGCTTAGGACTAGGCGGGGAGACCCAGTACTTC
>TRBV15|NA|TRBJ2-5|NA
CATSRDSGGETQYF
TGTGCCACCAGCAGAGATAGCGGTGGAGAGACCCAGTACTTC
>TRBV7-9|NA|TRBJ2-7|many
CASSLGKIHYEQYF
TGTGCCAGCAGCTTAGGAAAAATACACTACGAGCAGTACTTC